This is a list of T cell receptor beta chains from one sample in a study of read filtering for tumor transcriptome and immune sequencing. MiXCR, run by TCRdb on the reads, gives a single entry per CDR3 protein. The sample has roughly 69,000 distinct CDR3 sequences, 14% seen once. The source material was a population of CD138-negative cells sorted from bone marrow. The receptors here all came from a donor over 35 with multiple myeloma. Each CDR3 is given with its conserved first and last residue. Fields, in order: V gene, D gene, J gene, clone size, CDR3 DNA, CDR3 protein. The D gene is left open where the match is weak. The listing skips clone size in some rows; elsewhere it reads once, few, many or a size class.

V: TRBV2
D: NA
J: TRBJ2-3
size: NA
DNA: TGTGCCAGCAGTAGAGCGGGTGCTAGCACAGATACGCAGTGTTTT
CDR3: CASSRAGASTDTQCF

V: TRBV28
D: NA
J: TRBJ2-5
size: NA
DNA: TGTGCCAGCAGTTTGTCGCAATCCCAAGAGACCCAGTACTTC
CDR3: CASSLSQSQETQYF

V: TRBV5-6
D: TRBD2
J: TRBJ2-4
size: many
DNA: TGTGCCAGCAGCTTGGTACTAGCGGGATTGGGCAAAAACATTCAGTACTTC
CDR3: CASSLVLAGLGKNIQYF

V: TRBV7-9
D: TRBD2
J: TRBJ2-2
size: many
DNA: TGTGCCAGCAGCTTTACTAGCGGGAGAATCGGGGAGCTGTTTTTT
CDR3: CASSFTSGRIGELFF

V: TRBV12-5
D: NA
J: TRBJ2-1
size: few
DNA: TGTGCTAGTGGTTTGGTACCTTTACTAGCTCCCTACAATGAGCAGTTCTTC
CDR3: CASGLVPLLAPYNEQFF

V: TRBV7-3
D: TRBD2
J: TRBJ2-7
size: many
DNA: TGTGCCAGCAGCCTACTAGCGGGAGTGGCCTACGAGCAGTACTTC
CDR3: CASSLLAGVAYEQYF

V: TRBV29-1
D: NA
J: TRBJ1-1
size: many
DNA: TGCAGCGTTTGGGGGCAGCTAAACACTGAAGCTTTCTTT
CDR3: CSVWGQLNTEAFF

V: TRBV18
D: TRBD1
J: TRBJ1-1
size: many
DNA: TGTGCCAGCGACAGGGGGAACACTGAAGCTTTCTTT
CDR3: CASDRGNTEAFF

V: TRBV5-1
D: NA
J: TRBJ2-7
size: many
DNA: TGCGCCAGCAGCTTGGTGGGGATAGACTACGAGCAGTACTTC
CDR3: CASSLVGIDYEQYF

V: TRBV28
D: TRBD1
J: TRBJ1-2
size: NA
DNA: TGTGCCAGCAGACAAGGACAGGGGGCAAGAGGCTACACCTTC
CDR3: CASRQGQGARGYTF

V: TRBV12-3/TRBV12-4
D: NA
J: TRBJ1-3
size: many
DNA: TGTGCCAGCTCATCAGACAGCTCCATCCCAAACACCATATATTTT
CDR3: CASSSDSSIPNTIYF

V: TRBV7-6
D: NA
J: TRBJ2-3
size: NA
DNA: TGTGCCAGCAGCTTCCTAGCCGGTTTAGGCACAGATACGCAGTATTTT
CDR3: CASSFLAGLGTDTQYF

V: TRBV5-1
D: NA
J: TRBJ2-1
size: many
DNA: TGCGCCAGCAGCTCTCTAGCTACCTACAATGAGCAGTTCTTC
CDR3: CASSSLATYNEQFF

V: TRBV29-1
D: TRBD1
J: TRBJ2-7
size: many
DNA: TGCAGCGCCCGGGGACAGGGGGCTTTATACGAGCAGTACTTC
CDR3: CSARGQGALYEQYF

V: TRBV7-2
D: TRBD2
J: TRBJ2-7
size: NA
DNA: TGTGCCAGCAGCTTAGTGGGAGGGAACGCTTACGAGCAGTACTTC
CDR3: CASSLVGGNAYEQYF

V: TRBV24-1
D: TRBD1
J: TRBJ2-1
size: many
DNA: TGTGCCACCAGTGATTTGCGGACAGGGGGCTCCTACAATGAGCAGTTCTTC
CDR3: CATSDLRTGGSYNEQFF

V: TRBV11-2
D: TRBD1
J: TRBJ2-2
size: NA
DNA: TGTGCCAGCAGCTTAGTGAACAGGGGTGACACCGGGGAGCTGTTTTTT
CDR3: CASSLVNRGDTGELFF

V: TRBV5-1
D: TRBD2
J: TRBJ2-3
size: few
DNA: TGCGCCAGCAGCTTCAGACGAGGACTAGCGGGAACCACAGATACGCAGTATTTT
CDR3: CASSFRRGLAGTTDTQYF

V: TRBV29-1
D: TRBD2
J: TRBJ2-2
size: NA
DNA: TGCAGCGTGGCCCCCCTCGAGACTAGCGGGAGAACAGACGGGGAGCTGTTTTTT
CDR3: CSVAPLETSGRTDGELFF

V: TRBV19
D: TRBD2
J: TRBJ2-1
size: NA
DNA: TGTGCAAGTAAGGCTAGCGGGATAACGAGAAACTACAATGAGCAGTTCTTC
CDR3: CASKASGITRNYNEQFF

V: TRBV5-1
D: TRBD1
J: TRBJ2-3
size: many
DNA: TGCGCCAGCATGGTGGCCACAGGGGGCGCCGCAGATACGCAGTATTTT
CDR3: CASMVATGGAADTQYF

V: TRBV7-3
D: TRBD1
J: TRBJ2-7
size: many
DNA: TGTGCCAGCAGCTCCACCGGGACAGGCTCCTACGAGCAGTACTTC
CDR3: CASSSTGTGSYEQYF

V: TRBV7-8
D: NA
J: TRBJ2-3
size: many
DNA: TGTGCCAGCAGCTTAAGTCCGTTGGGGGTCACAGGTCTTCCTAACACAGATACGCAGTATTTT
CDR3: CASSLSPLGVTGLPNTDTQYF

V: TRBV29-1
D: NA
J: TRBJ2-5
size: few
DNA: TGCAGCGTTGAGGGGGGGGGGGGCTTTCAAGAGACCCAGTACTTC
CDR3: CSVEGGGGFQETQYF

V: TRBV5-5
D: NA
J: TRBJ2-5
size: many
DNA: TGTGCCAGCAGGCGACAGTTCCAAGAGACCCAGTACTTC
CDR3: CASRRQFQETQYF

V: TRBV7-9
D: TRBD2
J: TRBJ2-2
size: many
DNA: TGTGCCAGCAGCCTGACTAGCGGGAGAATTGGGGGCCAGGACACCGGGGAGCTGTTTTTT
CDR3: CASSLTSGRIGGQDTGELFF

V: TRBV27
D: TRBD1
J: TRBJ2-5
size: NA
DNA: TGTGCCAGCAGTTTATACAGGGGGACCTCCCAAGAGACCCAGTACTTC
CDR3: CASSLYRGTSQETQYF

V: TRBV4-1
D: TRBD2
J: TRBJ2-1
size: many
DNA: TGCGCCAGCAGCCAAGATACTCTCGGCCCTAGCGGGATGGTGTACAATGAGCAGTTCTTC
CDR3: CASSQDTLGPSGMVYNEQFF

V: TRBV2
D: NA
J: TRBJ2-1
size: many
DNA: TGTGCCAGCAGTCCCCCTAGCCCCAGCTCCTACAATGAGCAGTTCTTC
CDR3: CASSPPSPSSYNEQFF

V: TRBV7-9
D: NA
J: TRBJ1-5
size: few
DNA: TGTGCCAGCAGCTTAGGAGGGAGGAACAGCAATCAGCCCCAGCATTTT
CDR3: CASSLGGRNSNQPQHF

V: TRBV29-1
D: TRBD2
J: TRBJ2-1
size: few
DNA: TGCAGCGTTCTCGGACACGCGGGAGTTGACGGATACAATGAGCAGTTCTTC
CDR3: CSVLGHAGVDGYNEQFF

V: TRBV5-4
D: NA
J: TRBJ2-2
size: few
DNA: TGTGCCAGCAGCTTGGGGCGGGTGAGGACCGGGGAGCTGTTTTTT
CDR3: CASSLGRVRTGELFF

V: TRBV12-3/TRBV12-4
D: TRBD1
J: TRBJ2-6
size: NA
DNA: TGTGCCAGCAGTTTACTCCGGGACAGGACCTCTGGGGCCAACGTCCTGACTTTC
CDR3: CASSLLRDRTSGANVLTF

V: TRBV6-6
D: NA
J: TRBJ1-5
size: few
DNA: TGTGCCAGCAGGGGCAGCAATCAGCCCCAGCATTTT
CDR3: CASRGSNQPQHF

V: TRBV19
D: NA
J: TRBJ2-7
size: many
DNA: TGTGCCAGTAGTATAGTAGGGAACGAGCAGTACTTC
CDR3: CASSIVGNEQYF

V: TRBV6-5
D: NA
J: TRBJ2-2
size: few
DNA: TGTGCCAGCGGTCTAGGGGCGAACACCGGGGAGCTGTTTTTT
CDR3: CASGLGANTGELFF

V: TRBV7-3
D: TRBD2
J: TRBJ2-1
size: many
DNA: TGTGCCAGCAGCTTAATAGCGGGACCGTACAATGAGCAGTTCTTC
CDR3: CASSLIAGPYNEQFF

V: TRBV5-1
D: NA
J: TRBJ2-7
size: few
DNA: TGCGCCAGCAGCTTGCCCGGGGTGGCCTACGAGCAGTACTTC
CDR3: CASSLPGVAYEQYF

V: TRBV6-2/TRBV6-3
D: NA
J: TRBJ1-1
size: few
DNA: TGTGCCAGCGGGGAGGGATCAAACACTGAAGCTTTCTTT
CDR3: CASGEGSNTEAFF

V: TRBV4-1
D: NA
J: TRBJ1-1
size: NA
DNA: TGCGCCAGCAGCCAAGGAGGGAGGGTGACTGAAGCTTTCTTT
CDR3: CASSQGGRVTEAFF

V: TRBV7-8
D: TRBD2
J: TRBJ2-2
size: many
DNA: TGTGCCAGCAGTTTCGGACTAGAGCGACGCACCGGGGAGCTGTTTTTT
CDR3: CASSFGLERRTGELFF

V: TRBV12-3/TRBV12-4
D: TRBD2
J: TRBJ2-1
size: many
DNA: TGTGCCAGCACCTTACGTACTAGCGGGAGAGGGAATGAGCAGTTCTTC
CDR3: CASTLRTSGRGNEQFF

V: TRBV5-1
D: TRBD1
J: TRBJ2-1
size: many
DNA: TGCGCCAGCAGCCCCGGACAGGGGGGTCATGAGCAGTTCTTC
CDR3: CASSPGQGGHEQFF

V: TRBV6-5
D: NA
J: TRBJ2-1
size: many
DNA: TGTGCCAGCAGTTACTCGGCGTCACGAGCAGGCAATGAGCAGTTCTTC
CDR3: CASSYSASRAGNEQFF

V: TRBV29-1
D: NA
J: TRBJ2-1
size: many
DNA: TGCAGCGTTAAACCGGGGACCTACAATGAGCAGTTCTTC
CDR3: CSVKPGTYNEQFF

V: TRBV4-1
D: TRBD1
J: TRBJ2-7
size: many
DNA: TGCGCCAGCAGCCCGAGACAGGGGTCCTACGAGCAGTACTTC
CDR3: CASSPRQGSYEQYF

V: TRBV7-3
D: NA
J: TRBJ2-1
size: few
DNA: TGTGCCAGCAGCAGTACTAGGGATGAGCAGTTCTTC
CDR3: CASSSTRDEQFF

V: TRBV12-3/TRBV12-4
D: TRBD1
J: TRBJ2-4
size: NA
DNA: TGTGCCAGCAGTTCCCGGACAGGGGGCTCGGTCAAAAACATTCAGTACTTC
CDR3: CASSSRTGGSVKNIQYF

V: TRBV20-1
D: NA
J: TRBJ2-7
size: many
DNA: TGCAGTGCTAAGCCAGCAGGAGGGGCCTACGAGCAGTACTTC
CDR3: CSAKPAGGAYEQYF

V: TRBV27
D: NA
J: TRBJ2-1
size: many
DNA: TGTGCCAGCAGTTTACGGGTAGGGAGTCGCAATGAGCAGTTCTTC
CDR3: CASSLRVGSRNEQFF

V: TRBV7-6
D: NA
J: TRBJ2-2
size: few
DNA: TGTGCCAGCAGCTTAGCGACGGGTTCGAACACCGGGGAGCTGTTTTTT
CDR3: CASSLATGSNTGELFF